A selection of T cell receptor beta chains follows, all from one sample in a study of T cell changes during pregnancy in multiple sclerosis. TCRdb's copy holds only in-frame clones and misses some; the assay was immunoSEQ multiplex PCR. Among fewer than 40,000 clones listed, roughly nine tenths were seen once. The specimen comprised CD4+ T cells from peripheral blood mononuclear cells, sampled in the second trimester of pregnancy. The source of these receptors is a female donor with multiple sclerosis, enrolled in a pregnancy study. Each CDR3 is given with its conserved first and last residue. The order of the fields is V gene, CDR3 protein.

TRBV7-6 CASSLAINTGELFF
TRBV18 CASSPEAAGGYNEQFF
TRBV6-5 CASSFPGANEQFF
TRBV30 CAYTPGANGGDTEAFF
TRBV27 CASSLSERQPQHF
TRBV4-3 CASSQAGATGEKLFF
TRBV19 CASRFTGYNQPQHF
TRBV6-1 CASSSKTGSNQPQHF
TRBV5-1 CASSLGARISTDTQYF
TRBV2 CASSAGLAGTDTQYF
TRBV7-2 CASSLLTGGIGSDEQYF
TRBV4-3 CASSQDMSGLDSYEQYF
TRBV7-6 CASSPPRGEDTQYF
TRBV7-9 CASSLSRLAGERETQYF
TRBV2 CASRAEGLSYEQYF